This TCR beta chain comes out of a study of shared clonotypes between healthy human individuals. Study-wide context: CD8 memory received one plate per donor, CD8 naive two, CD4 memory three and CD4 naive three.

With respect to this clone: The antigen remains unidentified.

Sequencing was performed with immunoSEQ multiplex PCR; in TCRdb, only in-frame clones are kept and a portion is missing. The sample shows approximately 590,000 clones, 95% to 96% of them seen only once. CDR1 is SGHDT and CDR2 is YYEEEE in the germline V gene. The V end lost 1 base, the J end lost 4 bases, and 5 bases lay between the germline ends. The CDR3 is made up of 12 amino acids. Terminally differentiated effector memory CD45RA+ cells were left out of the naive CD8 fraction, which was CD45RO-negative and positively selected for CCR7. Healthy adults negative for HIV, lacking recent acute infections or vaccinations, served as donors. Only Caucasian adults living in Nashville, Tennessee made up the donor group. Study-wide results and caveats: Represented diversity, genetic and exposure-history alike, was limited by few donors.

This receptor was obtained from a woman in her 30s in good health. Sample: naive CD8+ T cells sorted from blood. The gene calls are TRBV5-6 and TRBJ1-2; D not resolved. The CDR3, as DNA: TGTGCCAGCAGCTTGAGGAGCTATGGCTACACCTTC. It is translated as CASSLRSYGYTF.